The sequence of this TCR beta chain was determined in a study of spatial heterogeneity in lung cancer. TCRdb re-called the 5' RACE reads with MiXCR, one entry per CDR3 protein. The repertoire holds about 95,000 distinct CDR3 sequences, with around 8.6% as singletons. This clonotype was seen ten or more times. Time point reported: sample taken at primary tumor resection. Sequencing was performed on whole RNA extracted from tumor and nontumor lung tissue, or from frozen PBMC, and the material was left unsorted. The CDR3 loop spans 13 amino acids. V was pared by 4 bases and J by 4 bases, with 13 bases between. Germline V gene sequence: CDR1 DFQATT, CDR2 SNEGSKA (reference sequence).

The TCR originated in a male donor with early-stage non-small cell lung cancer. The sequencing here drew on PBMCs, taken at surgery. V and J are TRBV20-1 and TRBJ1-2, with D unresolved. CDR3 nucleotide sequence: TGCAGTGCTAAGGACGGGCTCCCCTATGGCTACACCTTC. Its translation is CSAKDGLPYGYTF.